This T cell receptor (beta chain) was identified during a study of neurological immune-mediated disorders. This CDR3 spans 13 amino acids. The germline V gene has CDR1 DFQATT and CDR2 SNEGSKA (reference sequence). Germline trimming cut 4 bases from V and 6 bases from J; bases unmatched to any gene: 6. This clonotype was recorded at least ten times. Synthesis of cDNA was performed by 5'RACE using 10-nucleotide random UMIs. MiXCR was run by TCRdb on the 5' RACE reads, yielding one entry per CDR3 protein. The sample has 60,000 or so distinct CDR3 sequences, roughly 3.5% seen once. This chain uses TRBV20-1 with TRBJ2-7, with TRBD2 identical over 10 bases. Sample: PBMCs. This clonotype originated in a woman aged 55-70 years with multiple sclerosis. The CDR3 here is CSATPSGSFEQYF. The DNA of the CDR3 is TGCAGTGCTACGCCTAGCGGGAGTTTCGAGCAGTACTTC.